The clone carrying this T cell receptor beta chain occurred many times. The entry originates in a study of early T cells in non-severe SARS-CoV-2 infection. Trimming shortened V by 1 base and J by 3 bases, and 12 bases separated the two germline ends. CDR1 is MGHRA and CDR2 is YSYEKL in the germline V gene. This CDR3 has 15 amino acids. TCRdb reprocessed the 5' RACE reads with MiXCR, giving one entry per CDR3 protein. Of 100,000 to 140,000 distinct CDR3 sequences listed, 11% are singletons. This TCR came from an adult who was a healthcare worker with PCR-confirmed SARS-CoV-2 infection or an uninfected control (not recorded which). The chain combines TRBV4-1 with TRBJ2-5; no reliable D call. The sample taken for sequencing was whole blood. The CDR3, as DNA: TGCGCCAGCAGCCAAGTTGGGGATAGAGAAGAGACCCAGTACTTC. This encodes CASSQVGDREETQYF.